This paragraph reports one TCR beta chain. The antigen remains undetermined. This specimen comes from a study of T cell repertoires in aging, cancer and after chemotherapy. Notes on the study in general: Compared with age-matched healthy donors, untreated hematological or solid cancer patients showed higher blood TCR clonality.

A mixed TRB-A/B primer pool amplified rearranged TRB by multiplex touch-down PCR. Via MiXCR, TCRdb re-called the multiplex PCR reads, giving one row per CDR3 protein. The profile shows fewer than 7,000 distinct CDR3 sequences, under 30% of them singletons. This CDR3 comprises 14 residues. Trimming removed 4 bases at V and 4 bases at J, with 13 bases between. CDR1 and CDR2 (germline): SGHDN, FVKESK. TCR beta rearrangements were amplified from peripheral blood genomic DNA. Material: blood. This TCR was recovered from a human donor in good health. The chain has TRBV14 and TRBJ1-2; tentative D call: TRBD1 (5 bases). The CDR3 bases are TGTGCCAGCAGCCTCAGACAGAGACCCTATGGCTACACCTTC. As protein: CASSLRQRPYGYTF. Based on the CDR3 plus reference TRBV14 and TRBJ1-2, the full variable domain is EAGVTQFPSHSVIEKGQTVTLRCDPISGHDNLYWYRRVMGKEIKFLLHFVKESKQDESGMPNNRFLAERTGGTYSTLKVQPAELEDSGVYFCASSLRQRPYGYTFGSGTRLTVV.